The 13 T cell receptor beta chains in this list originate from one sample, sequenced in a study of regulatory T cells in long-lasting Graves disease. In building TCR beta libraries, iRepertoire HTBI primers were used together with Arm-PCR of CDR3 regions. TCRdb independently ran MiXCR on the multiplex PCR reads; one entry per CDR3 protein. The sample contains hundreds of thousands of distinct CDR3 sequences, around a fifth of which appear only once. The time point: persistent/refractory GD, antithyroid drugs over 5 years with positive TRAb. PBMCs were the source of the RNA used for TCR sequencing. Sequenced material: peripheral blood mononuclear cells (PBMCs), taken when the disease was refractory, from a patient treated with antithyroid drugs. The receptors stem from a female donor with Graves disease.

This clonotype has a count of ten or more. The CDR3, as DNA: TGTGCCACCAGCCCAGAGGTTGGTGCCCTCCTCTACGAGCAGTACTTC. It specifies CATSPEVGALLYEQYF. The rearrangement links TRBV15 to TRBJ2-7; no clear D gene. CDR1 LNHNV and CDR2 YYDKDF come from the germline V gene (reference sequence). The germline V and J ends were trimmed by 5 bases and 3 bases, with 20 bases remaining between them. CDR3 length: 16 residues.

This clonotype has ten or more counts. The V gene is TRBV6-2 or TRBV6-3, the J gene TRBJ1-2, with D possibly matching TRBD1 (6 bases). V was clipped by 0 bases and J by 7 bases, with 18 bases between them. The CDR3 is 16 residues long. Per germline, CDR1 MNHEY and CDR2 SVGEGT. CDR3 DNA sequence: TGTGCCAGCAGTTACTCGGGGAGGGGGAGGTTTGGTGGCTACACCTTC. It specifies CASSYSGRGRFGGYTF.

For this clonotype: A read error may be the cause here, since a much bigger clone is one base away. The CDR3: CSVGASGAQKTQYF. The CDR3, as DNA: TGCAGCGTTGGGGCTAGCGGGGCCCAAAAGACCCAGTACTTC. The chain combines TRBV29-1 with TRBJ2-5, with 9 positions matching TRBD2. The CDR3 loop spans 14 amino acids. CDR1 is SQVTM and CDR2 is ANQGSEA in the germline V gene.

The chain combines TRBV6-1 with TRBJ1-2; a possible D gene is TRBD1 (6 bases). Trimming left V 5 bases short and J 8 bases short, with 18 bases between. The CDR3 contains 14 residues. Germline CDR1 reads MNHNS; CDR2 reads SASEGT. The chain's CDR3 is CASSLEGHPTGYTF. The DNA of the CDR3 is TGTGCCAGCAGTCTTGAGGGACACCCCACGGGCTACACCTTC.

This clonotype was seen ten or more times. The genes are TRBV10-3 and TRBJ1-6; 9 bases match TRBD1. The germline gives CDR1 ENHRY, CDR2 SYGVKD. The J segment lost 9 bases and the V segment lost 3 bases, leaving 6 bases of the junction unmatched. This CDR3 spans 15 amino acids. The CDR3 spells CAISDSGTGPSPLHF. CDR3 in DNA: TGTGCCATCAGTGACTCCGGGACAGGGCCTTCACCCCTCCACTTT.

This chain joins TRBV25-1 and TRBJ1-5; 7 nucleotides match TRBD1. Trimming cost V 1 base and J 4 bases; bases outside gene matches: 7. There are 16 residues in the CDR3. Looked up from germline, CDR1 is MGHDK and CDR2 is SYGVNS. The CDR3 coding sequence is TGTGCCAGCAGTGAATGGGGGACAGAGCCTAATCAGCCCCAGCATTTT. This encodes CASSEWGTEPNQPQHF.

Many counts were recorded for this clonotype. The rearrangement links TRBV27 to TRBJ1-1; TRBD1 might be the D (5 bases). The CDR3 runs to 16 residues. The germline V gene encodes CDR1 MNHEY and CDR2 SMNVEV (reference sequence). V was pared by 7 bases and J by 1 base, with 19 bases between. CDR3 region: CASIRLQDLENTEAFF. CDR3 sequence (DNA): TGTGCCAGCATACGCTTACAGGATTTGGAGAACACTGAAGCTTTCTTT.

This chain connects TRBV6-1 to TRBJ1-1; weak D call: TRBD1 (5 bases). The length of the CDR3 is 14 residues. The germline V gene has CDR1 MNHNS and CDR2 SASEGT. Trimming left V 5 bases short and J 5 bases short, with 15 bases between. The CDR3 DNA sequence: TGTGCCAGCAGTCTCTCGGGGGGTGTGACTGAAGCTTTCTTT. This codes for CASSLSGGVTEAFF.

V and J are TRBV5-1 and TRBJ1-1; D perhaps matches TRBD1 (6 bases). Trimming stripped 5 bases from V and 6 bases from J, with 17 bases between. CDR3 size: 14 residues. Germline CDR1 is SGHRS and CDR2 is YFSETQ. Written as DNA, the CDR3 is TGCGCCAGCAGTCGGGAGGCAGGGGAGGCTGAAGCTTTCTTT. Amino acid sequence: CASSREAGEAEAFF.

In this sample, this clonotype turned up once. The V call is TRBV5-1, the J call TRBJ2-5, with 8 bases matching TRBD1. The germline V gene has CDR1 SGHRS and CDR2 YFSETQ. The CDR3 length is 15 residues. With V trimmed by 7 bases and J by 5 bases, 13 bases remained unmatched. CDR3 protein: CASLTTGALGETQYF. The DNA for the CDR3 is TGCGCCAGCCTCACGACAGGGGCCCTCGGGGAGACCCAGTACTTC.

This clonotype was found many times. J is TRBJ1-2 and V is TRBV28; D might be TRBD1 (5 bases). There are 15 residues in the CDR3. Germline loops: CDR1 MDHEN, CDR2 SYDVKM. Trimming removed 6 bases at V and 4 bases at J, with 18 bases between. CDR3 nucleotide sequence: TGTGCCAGCAGCCAGCCGGGGGTTACCTTCTATGGCTACACCTTC. The encoded protein is CASSQPGVTFYGYTF.

The chain carries TRBV2 and TRBJ2-5, with D unresolved. The CDR3 has 12 residues. CDR1 is SNHLY, CDR2 FYNNEI, per germline. The V end lost 6 bases, the J end lost 5 bases, and 10 bases lay between the germline ends. The CDR3 DNA reads as TGTGCCAGCAGCGCTGGGATGGAGACCCAGTACTTC. Translated, it gives CASSAGMETQYF.

The V gene is TRBV6-1, the J gene TRBJ1-5; D is undetermined. Trimming took off 6 bases at V and 0 bases at J, with 12 bases between the two ends. CDR3 length: 15 residues. Germline loops: CDR1 MNHNS, CDR2 SASEGT. The DNA of the CDR3 is TGTGCCAGCAGGATCAGTGATTATAGCAATCAGCCCCAGCATTTT. It encodes CASRISDYSNQPQHF.